The clone carrying this TCR beta chain was picked up a small number of times. Germline is not matched at one junction end, which may reflect a read error. Source study methods: Using reference gene primer amplification, nucleated cell counts were estimated. This table comes from immunoSEQ multiplex PCR, and its TCRdb copy is limited to in-frame clones, with some not included. Clone size and the V and J calls come from that table; the DNA yielded D and trimming. This sample has about 360,000 clones, with roughly 80% found just once. The data were obtained in a study of blood T cell repertoires in COVID-19. This receptor was taken from a human donor with acute or convalescent COVID-19. The donor label of this sample is uncertain. Sequencing was carried out using peripheral blood.

The CDR3 loop reads CASNFQGNLVAPIF. In nucleotides, the CDR3 is TGCGCCAGCAATTTCCAGGGGAACCTGGTGGCACCTATCTTC. The chain uses TRBV5-1 and TRBJ2-1; TRBD1 might be the D (6 bases). Germline loops: CDR1 SGHRS, CDR2 YFSETQ. This CDR3 has 14 amino acids.